This is a list of T cell receptor beta chains from one sample in a study of T cells after posttransplantation cyclophosphamide. Profiling relied on immunoSEQ multiplex PCR, and the TCRdb table lists in-frame clones only, not all of them. This sample has approximately 45,000 clones, with about 92% found just once. Material: PBMCs, obtained about 60 days after allogeneic stem cell transplant with posttransplant cyclophosphamide. These TCRs come from a male patient aged 60-69 years who received an allogeneic stem cell transplant from a related donor and was CMV-positive. Some of these T cells may belong to the graft donor. The CDR3 runs from the conserved cysteine through the conserved F or W. A D gene is named only where the DNA matches it firmly. Expanded clones are given a class, and other clones once, few, many or no size at all.

j_call | d_call | v_call | clone_size | cdr3_nt | cdr3_aa
TRBJ1-4 | NA | TRBV19 | NA | TGTGCCAGTAGTATAGGGAACGGAGGAGGTGAAAAACTGTTTTTT | CASSIGNGGGEKLFF
TRBJ1-2 | NA | TRBV18 | NA | TGTGCCAGCTCACCAAACGGACTCCGCTATGGCTACACCTTC | CASSPNGLRYGYTF
TRBJ2-1 | TRBD1 | TRBV27 | NA | TGTGCCAGCAGCCAAGTTATTCACAGGGGTGGGAGCAATGAGCAGTTCTTC | CASSQVIHRGGSNEQFF
TRBJ2-3 | TRBD1 | TRBV5-1 | NA | TGCGCCAGCAGCGAGAGGGAGGCGGACAGGGTATTTTTT | CASSEREADRVFF
TRBJ1-3 | NA | TRBV18 | NA | TGTGCCAGCTCACCGCAACGGTTAAACTCTGGAAACACCATATATTTT | CASSPQRLNSGNTIYF
TRBJ2-7 | TRBD1 | TRBV5-4 | NA | TGTGCCAGCAGCTGGGGGGGGGACAGGGCCTACGAGCAGTACTTC | CASSWGGDRAYEQYF
TRBJ2-3 | NA | TRBV5-1 | NA | TGCGCCAGCAGCTTGACACCTAGCACAGATACGCAGTATTTT | CASSLTPSTDTQYF
TRBJ1-1 | NA | TRBV14 | NA | TGTGCCAGCAGCCAGAATACCGGGGGTGAAGCTTTCTTT | CASSQNTGGEAFF
TRBJ2-5 | NA | TRBV7-7 | NA | TGTGCCAGCAGCAGTGACAGAGAAGAGACCCAGTACTTC | CASSSDREETQYF
TRBJ1-6 | NA | TRBV7-9 | NA | TGTGCCAGCAGCTCAGGGGTTAGGAATTCACCCCTCCACTTT | CASSSGVRNSPLHF
TRBJ2-7 | TRBD1 | TRBV7-9 | NA | TGTGCCAGCAGCAGGGACAGGGAGAGCTCCTACGAGCAGTACTTC | CASSRDRESSYEQYF
TRBJ1-6 | TRBD1 | TRBV28 | NA | TGTGCCAGCAGTTTAGGGGACAGGAATTCACCCCTCCACTTT | CASSLGDRNSPLHF
TRBJ1-3 | NA | TRBV6-6 | NA | TGTGCCAGCACCCTACAGAGTTCCGGAAACACCATATATTTT | CASTLQSSGNTIYF
TRBJ2-5 | NA | TRBV7-6 | NA | TGTGCCAGCAGCTTAGTGCCCCTCCCGGGAGAGACCCAGTACTTC | CASSLVPLPGETQYF
TRBJ2-2 | TRBD1 | TRBV19 | NA | TGTGCCAGTAATCTCAACAGGGGTACCGGGGAGCTGTTTTTT | CASNLNRGTGELFF
TRBJ2-1 | TRBD1 | TRBV7-8 | NA | TGTGCCAGCAGCTCCCCTCCGGGGACAGGGGACAATGAGCAGTTCTTC | CASSSPPGTGDNEQFF
TRBJ2-5 | TRBD2 | TRBV4-2 | NA | TGTGCCAGCAGCCAAGAAGGTGCGCGCGGGGGGGCCTTAGAGACCCAGTACTTC | CASSQEGARGGALETQYF
TRBJ1-1 | NA | TRBV5-4 | NA | TGTGCCAGCAGCCGAATGGCCGGAGAGAGGAACACTGAAGCTTTCTTT | CASSRMAGERNTEAFF
TRBJ1-6 | TRBD1 | TRBV7-6 | NA | TGTGCCAGCAGCTTGACAACAGGGGGGTTAAATTCACCCCTCCACTTT | CASSLTTGGLNSPLHF
TRBJ1-1 | NA | TRBV30 | NA | TGTGCCTGGAGTCGGGGAGTGAACACTGAAGCTTTCTTT | CAWSRGVNTEAFF
TRBJ2-1 | NA | TRBV21-1 | NA | TGTGCCAGCAGCAAACCGGGGGATGAGCAGTTCTTC | CASSKPGDEQFF
TRBJ1-5 | NA | TRBV19 | NA | TGTGCCAGTAGTATTCGGGGGGATCAGCCCCAGCATTTT | CASSIRGDQPQHF
TRBJ2-3 | TRBD2 | TRBV19 | NA | TGTGCCAGTAGTATGATTAGCGGGGGCACAGATACGCAGTATTTT | CASSMISGGTDTQYF
TRBJ2-2 | TRBD1 | TRBV11-3 | few | TGTGCCAGCAGCCCCGTTAGGGGGCGGCTGGCCGGGGAGCTGTTTTTT | CASSPVRGRLAGELFF
TRBJ1-3 | NA | TRBV19 | NA | TGTGCCAGTAGAAGAGACAACTCTGGAAACACCATATATTTT | CASRRDNSGNTIYF
TRBJ1-2 | TRBD1 | TRBV5-1 | NA | TGCGCCAGCAGCTTGGTGACAGGGACCTATGGCTACACCTTC | CASSLVTGTYGYTF
TRBJ1-1 | NA | TRBV6-6 | NA | TGTGCCAGCAGTTACGGTGGACAGATGAACACTGAAGCTTTCTTT | CASSYGGQMNTEAFF
TRBJ2-5 | NA | TRBV7-2 | NA | TGTGCCAGCAGCTTAGCGAGGGAGACCCAGTACTTC | CASSLARETQYF
TRBJ1-4 | NA | TRBV27 | NA | TGTGCCAGCAGTTTAAAGGGGCTGGATGAAAAACTGTTTTTT | CASSLKGLDEKLFF
TRBJ1-6 | TRBD1 | TRBV7-9 | NA | TGTGCCAGCAGCGGCCCGGGACAGGGGAATTCACCCCTCCACTTT | CASSGPGQGNSPLHF